The rows below give T cell receptor beta chains drawn from one sample of a study of cytomegalovirus exposure and HLA in healthy donors. The repertoire was sequenced with immunoSEQ multiplex PCR; TCRdb's copy has only in-frame clones and lacks some. The sample has some 93,000 clones; around three fifths are singletons. What was sequenced was PBMCs. The receptors here all came from a boy younger than 18 in good health and CMV-seropositive. The CDR3 runs from the conserved cysteine through the conserved F or W. D genes are given only for firm matches. Clone size, where shown, is once, few, many, or a class for clones that have expanded.

J | V | D | size | DNA | CDR3
TRBJ1-5 | TRBV4-3 | . | . | TGCGCCAGCAGCCAAGATAGCAATCAGCCCCAGAATTTT | CASSQDSNQPQNF
TRBJ2-1 | TRBV9 | . | . | TGTGCCAGCAGCGTATCAGGGACTTCCTACAATGAGCAGTTCTTC | CASSVSGTSYNEQFF
TRBJ1-4 | TRBV5-5 | . | . | TGTGCCAGCAGCCCGGTGGGGGGTGGAAGACTGTTTTTT | CASSPVGGGRLFF
TRBJ1-2 | TRBV2 | TRBD1 | once | TGTGCCAGAAGAACCGGGACAGGGATTCCCCTTAACTATGGCTACACCTTC | CARRTGTGIPLNYGYTF
TRBJ2-7 | TRBV15 | . | . | TGTGCTACCAGCAGAGAGGTCGGCGGATTCTACGAGCAGTACTTC | CATSREVGGFYEQYF
TRBJ2-5 | TRBV4-3 | TRBD2 | . | TGCGCCAGCAGCCAGAGGGGCGCTAGCGGGATCCCGGATCAAGAGACCCAGTACTTC | CASSQRGASGIPDQETQYF
TRBJ2-3 | TRBV7-2 | TRBD2 | . | TGTGCCAGCAGCTTAGGACTAGCGCCGGGTGATACGCAGTATTTT | CASSLGLAPGDTQYF
TRBJ1-5 | TRBV5-6 | . | . | TGTGCCAGCAGCCCTATGAAGGGACTTAATCAGCCCCAGCATTTT | CASSPMKGLNQPQHF
TRBJ1-1 | TRBV9 | . | . | TGTGCCAGCAGCGCCAGACCGGGGATTGAAGCTTTCTTT | CASSARPGIEAFF
TRBJ2-1 | TRBV5-6 | TRBD1 | few | TGTGCCAGCAGCAGGACCGGGACAGTAATGTTCAATGAGCAGTTCTTC | CASSRTGTVMFNEQFF
TRBJ2-7 | TRBV5-4 | TRBD2 | . | TGTGCCAGCAGGCCGGATTTAGCGGGAGGAGTATACGAGCAGTACTTC | CASRPDLAGGVYEQYF
TRBJ2-7 | TRBV5-4 | TRBD1 | once | TGTGCCAGCAGCGTACCGGGACAGTTCGATGACGAGCAGTACTTC | CASSVPGQFDDEQYF
TRBJ1-1 | TRBV9 | TRBD1 | . | TGTGCCAGCAGCGTTGGGACAGGGGTGAACACTGAAGCTTTCTTT | CASSVGTGVNTEAFF